The 22 T cell receptor beta chains given below trace back to one sample, sequenced in a study of T-cell reconstitution after alpha-beta-depleted transplantation in children (dated by TCRdb to about 2016). Library creation used PCR. The sequencing machine was an Illumina HiSeq 2500. TCR library preparation used molecular barcoding, with unique molecular identifiers applied to normalize quantification of the TCRbeta repertoire. In TCRdb, the public reads were trimmed at Q25 with fastp and aligned with MiXCR, with productive beta chains retained. Records with the same CDR3 protein are collapsed into one entry carrying the most frequent genes and DNA. The sample yields roughly 610,000 distinct CDR3 sequences; 10% were counted once. The leading ten clones occupy roughly 3.9% of the sample. Sequences were derived from PBMCs from the stem cell graft donor, sampled from the stem cell graft. The source is a human donor who donated a stem cell graft to a child with acute myeloid leukemia.

This sequence joins TRBV10-3 and TRBJ2-1; 7 bases align to TRBD2. With V trimmed by 6 bases and J by 7 bases, 3 bases remained unmatched. This CDR3 has 12 amino acids. The V gene's germline CDR1 is ENHRY and CDR2 SYGVKD. CDR3 DNA: TGTGCCATCAGAGGACTAGGGAATGAGCAGTTCTTC. Its protein product is CAIRGLGNEQFF.

The sample holds a few counts of this clonotype. The chain uses TRBV6-2 or TRBV6-3 and TRBJ2-1; D tentatively reads TRBD1 or TRBD2 (5 bases each). The CDR3 contains 14 residues. V shed 5 bases and J shed 6 bases, with 14 bases lying between them. Germline lookup yields CDR1 MNHEY and CDR2 SVGEGT. The CDR3 loop reads CASSRDPGINEQFF. The DNA for the CDR3 is TGTGCCAGCAGTCGGGACCCAGGTATCAATGAGCAGTTCTTC.

The chain links TRBV29-1 to TRBJ2-7; 8 nucleotides match TRBD2. The CDR3 runs to 14 residues. Germline trimming cut 4 bases from V and 4 bases from J; bases unmatched to any gene: 9. Germline V gives CDR1 SQVTM, CDR2 ANQGSEA. Written as DNA, the CDR3 is TGCAGCGTTGTGTCTCTAGCGGGTCTATACGAGCAGTACTTC. This translates into CSVVSLAGLYEQYF.

The rearrangement joins TRBV12-3 or TRBV12-4 to TRBJ2-3, with D possibly TRBD2 on 6 matching bases. Trimming stripped 4 bases from V and 6 bases from J, with 17 bases between. The CDR3 is made up of 15 amino acids. The CDR3, as DNA: TGTGCCAGCAGTTCAAGACGGAGGGGTTGGGATACGCAGTATTTT. It is translated as CASSSRRRGWDTQYF.

V usage is TRBV7-9 and J usage is TRBJ2-3, with D possibly matching TRBD2 (6 bases). The germline V and J ends were trimmed by 7 bases and 11 bases, with 28 bases remaining between them. The CDR3 is made up of 16 amino acids. The germline V gene has CDR1 SEHNR and CDR2 FQNEAQ (reference sequence). The CDR3 DNA reads TGTGCCAGCACCCCCCTTTCGGGCGGAGGCACGGGAGTGCAGTATTTT. This sequence encodes CASTPLSGGGTGVQYF.

V usage is TRBV14 and J usage is TRBJ1-1; no firm D call. In germline, CDR1 is SGHDN, CDR2 FVKESK. This CDR3 spans 15 amino acids. V lost 4 bases and J lost 0, with 12 bases in between. The CDR3 sequence: CASSRRRSMNTEAFF. The CDR3 nucleotides are TGTGCCAGCAGCCGGCGGCGGAGCATGAACACTGAAGCTTTCTTT.

The chain has TRBV28 and TRBJ1-2, with 11 positions matching TRBD1. This CDR3 region has 18 residues. Germline assignment: CDR1 MDHEN and CDR2 SYDVKM. V lost 3 bases, J lost 4 bases, and 13 bases stayed unmatched. CDR3 sequence (DNA): TGTGCCAGCAGTTTCCCACCGCGGGGACAGGGGGATCTCTATGGCTACACCTTC. Translated, it gives CASSFPPRGQGDLYGYTF.

V usage is TRBV7-3 and J usage is TRBJ2-2, with D hard to call. This CDR3 region has 15 residues. In germline, CDR1 is SGHTA, CDR2 FQGTGA. Trimming removed 2 bases at V and 1 base at J, with 8 bases between. The DNA for the CDR3 is TGTGCCAGCAGCTTAGGTTCAGGGAACACCGGGGAGCTGTTTTTT. It yields the protein CASSLGSGNTGELFF. Looking up the rest from reference TRBV7-3 and TRBJ2-2 gives the full variable domain: GAGVSQTPSNKVTEKGKYVELRCDPISGHTALYWYRQSLGQGPEFLIYFQGTGAADDSGLPNDRFFAVRPEGSVSTLKIQRTERGDSAVYLCASSLGSGNTGELFFGEGSRLTVL.

This clonotype was detected a few times. The CDR3 bases are TGTGCCAGCAGTTCCGCCGGGGCGACCCGAGATACGCAGTATTTT. It encodes CASSSAGATRDTQYF. J is TRBJ2-3 and V is TRBV28; either TRBD1 or TRBD2 may fit D (5 bases each). CDR3 size: 15 residues. Trimming took off 4 bases at V and 5 bases at J, with 16 bases between the two ends. The germline CDR1 and CDR2 sequences are MDHEN and SYDVKM. The whole variable domain, remainder taken from reference TRBV28 and TRBJ2-3, is DVKVTQSSRYLVKRTGEKVFLECVQDMDHENMFWYRQDPGLGLRLIYFSYDVKMKEKGDIPEGYSVSREKKERFSLILESASTNQTSMYLCASSSAGATRDTQYFGPGTRLTVL.

This clonotype was found a few times. The chain carries TRBV5-1 and TRBJ2-4, with 16 bases fitting TRBD2. The CDR3 contains 16 residues. Trimming took 3 bases from V and 9 from J; bases not matched to a gene: 6. CDR1 SGHRS and CDR2 YFSETQ come from the germline V gene. The chain's CDR3 is CASSSEGLAGGVIQYF. The CDR3 DNA sequence: TGCGCCAGCAGCTCCGAGGGACTAGCGGGAGGGGTCATTCAGTACTTC.

This clonotype turned up a few times. The V call is TRBV28, the J call TRBJ1-5; D is ambiguous. Germline V gene lookup returns CDR1 MDHEN and CDR2 SYDVKM. This CDR3 is built from 15 residues. V lost 7 bases and J 0 bases, leaving 13 bases between the germline ends. The chain's CDR3 is CASTPDFYSNQPQHF. CDR3 nucleotide sequence: TGTGCCAGCACCCCTGACTTTTATAGCAATCAGCCCCAGCATTTT.

This clonotype was detected only a few times. V gene TRBV20-1 combines with J gene TRBJ1-6; D might be TRBD1 (5 bases). CDR1 and CDR2 from the germline V gene are DFQATT and SNEGSKA (reference sequence). With 2 bases removed from V and 9 bases from J, the gap between germline ends came to 23 bases. The CDR3 sequence is 17 residues long. The CDR3 loop reads CSARSLTTGTLFSPLHF. As DNA, the CDR3 is TGCAGTGCTAGATCCTTAACAACCGGGACCCTCTTTTCACCCCTCCACTTT.

The rearrangement links TRBV20-1 to TRBJ2-6; D is undetermined. V shed 7 bases and J shed 1 base, with 14 bases lying between them. Germline values: CDR1 DFQATT, CDR2 SNEGSKA (reference sequence). The CDR3 loop spans 15 amino acids. The CDR3 region has the DNA TGCAGTGGACAAGCCCTGTCGTCTGGGGCCAACGTCCTGACTTTC. Translation gives CSGQALSSGANVLTF.

The sample holds a few counts of this clonotype. J is TRBJ2-3 and V is TRBV14; no reliable D call. Germline loops: CDR1 SGHDN, CDR2 FVKESK. Trimming took off 5 bases at V and 5 bases at J, with 8 bases between the two ends. This CDR3 has 12 residues. DNA of the CDR3: TGTGCCAGCAGCTTATTCAAAGATACGCAGTATTTT. This encodes CASSLFKDTQYF.

This clonotype was counted a few times. The gene calls are TRBV6-2 or TRBV6-3 and TRBJ2-2; D is unresolved. V dropped 2 bases and J dropped 0 bases, with 7 bases sitting between them. Germline V CDR1 and CDR2: MNHEY, SVGEGT. CDR3 length: 15 amino acids. This CDR3 is CASSYLQPNTGELFF. The CDR3 DNA reads as TGTGCCAGCAGTTACCTCCAGCCGAACACCGGGGAGCTGTTTTTT.

The genes are TRBV30 and TRBJ2-2; D may be TRBD1 or TRBD2 (5 bases each). This CDR3 has 15 amino acids. Trimming pared 1 base from V and 7 bases from J, leaving 16 bases between. Germline V gene data show CDR1 as GTSNPN and CDR2 as SVGIG (reference sequence). The CDR3 DNA reads TGTGCCTGGAGTGCCCGGGGCAGGGTTAGCGGGGAGCTGTTTTTT. This codes for CAWSARGRVSGELFF.

This clonotype has just a few counts. V is TRBV20-1 and J is TRBJ2-7, with D perhaps given as TRBD1 or TRBD2 (5 bases each). This CDR3 is 16 amino acids long. Looked up from germline, CDR1 is DFQATT and CDR2 is SNEGSKA (reference sequence). The V end lost 0 bases, the J end lost 2 bases, and 17 bases lay between the germline ends. CDR3 DNA sequence: TGCAGTGCTAGAGATATCCATCGGGACCAGCCCTACGAGCAGTACTTC. Residues: CSARDIHRDQPYEQYF.

The V gene is TRBV3-1, the J gene TRBJ2-7; 7 bases fit TRBD2. There are 15 residues in the CDR3. The trim removed 2 bases at V and 3 bases at J, leaving 7 bases unmatched. CDR1 and CDR2 (germline): LGHDT, YNNKEL (reference sequence). The DNA for the CDR3 is TGTGCCAGCAGCCAACGCCACGGGGGGTTCTACGAGCAGTACTTC. Its protein product is CASSQRHGGFYEQYF.

This clonotype appeared many times. The chain employs TRBV20-1 and TRBJ2-1, with no clear D. The V end lost 5 bases, the J end lost 8 bases, and 16 bases lay between the germline ends. Germline V lookup: CDR1 DFQATT, CDR2 SNEGSKA (reference sequence). The CDR3 sequence is 13 residues long. The CDR3 loop reads CSAPTPWHDEQFF. Here the CDR3 DNA reads TGCAGTGCTCCGACCCCTTGGCACGATGAGCAGTTCTTC.

A few counts support this clonotype. V gene TRBV9 combines with J gene TRBJ2-1, with 9 bases aligning to TRBD1. The CDR3 spans 15 residues. Unmatched junction bases numbered 5, after V lost 3 bases and J lost 4 bases. Germline V gene lookup returns CDR1 SGDLS and CDR2 YYNGEE. The CDR3 reads CASSARDREYNEQFF. CDR3 in DNA: TGTGCCAGCAGCGCCCGGGACAGGGAATACAATGAGCAGTTCTTC.

This clonotype was seen ten or more times. J is TRBJ1-1 and V is TRBV6-5; 7 bases fit TRBD1. Germline-derived CDR1 and CDR2 are MNHEY and SVGAGI. V trimming: 2 bases; J trimming: 1 base; junction bases outside the gene matches: 4. The CDR3 spans 15 residues. DNA for the CDR3: TGTGCCAGCAGTTACGGACAGGCGGGGAACACTGAAGCTTTCTTT. Protein: CASSYGQAGNTEAFF.

The V and J genes are TRBV4-1 and TRBJ1-2; D is unclear. V was cut by 0 bases and J by 8 bases, with 10 bases left in between. The germline V gene encodes CDR1 MGHRA and CDR2 YSYEKL. The CDR3 is 13 amino acids. CDR3 in amino acids: CASSQDTPIGYTF. CDR3 nucleotides: TGCGCCAGCAGCCAAGATACTCCTATAGGCTACACCTTC.